This T cell receptor beta chain was observed in a study of blood T cell repertoires in COVID-19. Background on the study: Samples taken during acute and convalescent COVID-19 were collected in the United States, Italy and Spain. From T cells, B-cell-depleted T cells, or PBMCs came the material, which was cDNA or gDNA.

Original processing notes: Amplification of reference gene primers provided the estimated nucleated cell counts. The table came from immunoSEQ multiplex PCR; TCRdb's copy has only in-frame clones and leaves some out. That table supplies the V and J calls and clone size; D and trimming were determined from the DNA. Among about 110,000 clones listed, approximately 90% were seen once. Germline CDR1 SGHNT, CDR2 YYREEE (reference sequence). V lost 4 bases, J lost 0 bases, and 5 bases stayed unmatched. This CDR3 region has 15 residues. The sequence was collected from a woman aged 45-65 years with acute or convalescent COVID-19. The chain is built from TRBV5-4 and TRBJ2-7; 9 positions agree with TRBD1. Sequenced sample: peripheral blood. The CDR3 DNA follows: TGTGCCAGCAGCAAGGAGACAGGGGGCTCCTACGAGCAGTACTTC. Translation gives CASSKETGGSYEQYF.